The 5 T cell receptor beta chains listed next were all sequenced from one sample in a study of CD8+ T cells in alopecia areata. cDNA serving as the sequencing template came from extracted, reverse transcribed RNA. The data were produced by immunoSEQ multiplex PCR, yet TCRdb's version contains in-frame clones alone and is incomplete. The sample lists 90,000 to 100,000 clones, about 45% seen once, with 0.79% in the top ten. Sequenced sample: CD4+ T cells sorted from blood. These receptor sequences come from a human donor with alopecia areata.

CDR3 in amino acids: CASRLTGGTDTQYF. The CDR3, as DNA: TGTGCCAGCCGACTAACAGGGGGAACAGATACGCAGTATTTT. The J gene is TRBJ2-3, the V gene TRBV2, with 8 bases matching TRBD1. V was clipped by 8 bases and J by 3 bases; unmatched bases: 7. This CDR3 region has 14 residues. Germline loops: CDR1 SNHLY, CDR2 FYNNEI.

The V call is TRBV7-3, the J call TRBJ1-1; no firm D call. Trimming stripped 6 bases from V and 0 bases from J, with 8 bases between. This CDR3 region has 13 residues. Looked up from germline, CDR1 is SGHTA and CDR2 is FQGTGA. As DNA, the CDR3 is TGTGCCAGCAGGAACAGCGTGAACACTGAAGCTTTCTTT. This translates into CASRNSVNTEAFF.

The chain is built from TRBV28 and TRBJ1-1; weak D call: TRBD1 (5 bases). The CDR3 covers 13 residues. Per the germline V gene, CDR1 is MDHEN and CDR2 is SYDVKM. Trimming stripped 5 bases from V and 1 base from J, with 8 bases between. CDR3 in amino acids: CASSDTGNTEAFF. CDR3 bases: TGTGCCAGCAGTGATACAGGGAACACTGAAGCTTTCTTT.

J is TRBJ2-3 and V is TRBV11-3; D gene uncertain. Trimming took 5 bases from V and 6 from J, leaving 15 bases between them. Germline V CDR1 and CDR2: SGHNT, YENEEA. The CDR3 covers 14 residues. The CDR3 loop is CASSLSRLADTQYF. The CDR3 DNA reads TGTGCCAGCAGCCTATCCCGTTTGGCGGATACGCAGTATTTT.

This clone has a single count. The gene calls are TRBV7-6 and TRBJ2-6; D possibly uses TRBD1 or TRBD2 (5 bases each). Germline V lookup: CDR1 SGHVS, CDR2 FNYEAQ. Trimming removed 7 bases at V and 0 bases at J, with 25 bases between. The CDR3 runs 20 residues. The CDR3 region has the DNA TGTGCCAGCACATTAGACAGATCTACTTCCCGGGGCTCTGGGGCCAACGTCCTGACTTTC. Translated, it gives CASTLDRSTSRGSGANVLTF.